This passage covers 18 T cell receptor beta chains from one sample sequenced in a study of technical replicates of blood from a few donors. Here immunoSEQ multiplex PCR was the method, and the copy in TCRdb shows in-frame clones only, minus some. This sample has 67,000 or so clones, with around nine tenths found just once. Sequencing was performed on T cells isolated from PBMCs. The receptors here all came from a human donor in good health.

This clone has a single count. J is TRBJ2-1 and V is TRBV5-4; 9 nucleotides agree with TRBD2. The ends lost 4 bases at V and 7 bases at J; junction bases unmatched: 12. The CDR3 extends over 16 amino acids. Germline V CDR1 and CDR2: SGHNT, YYREEE (reference sequence). The CDR3 region has the DNA TGTGCCAGCAGCCCGGACGTAGCGGGAGCCATAAATGAGCAGTTCTTC. Residues: CASSPDVAGAINEQFF.

The genes are TRBV28 and TRBJ2-1; 14 positions agree with TRBD2. Germline CDR1 MDHEN, CDR2 SYDVKM. The CDR3 covers 17 residues. V shed 1 base, J shed 7 bases, and the junction held 6 bases outside the gene matches. The CDR3 loop is CASSLSGLAGDLNEQFF. The DNA for the CDR3 is TGTGCCAGCAGTTTATCGGGACTAGCGGGAGACTTAAATGAGCAGTTCTTC.

The V gene is TRBV19, the J gene TRBJ2-5; 10 nucleotides agree with TRBD1. V was clipped by 6 bases and J by 5 bases; unmatched bases: 9. CDR1 is LNHDA, CDR2 SQIVND, per germline (reference sequence). CDR3 length: 15 residues. CDR3 in amino acids: CASSPTTGGGETQYF. CDR3 bases: TGTGCCAGTAGCCCCACGACAGGGGGCGGGGAGACCCAGTACTTC.

The chain couples TRBV11-2 to TRBJ1-1; perhaps TRBD1 as D (5 bases). V was trimmed by 1 base and J by 7 bases, leaving 10 bases between them. The germline V gene has CDR1 SGHAT and CDR2 FQNNGV. The CDR3 contains 13 residues. As DNA, the CDR3 is TGTGCCAGCAGCTTAGTGGGGGGGGGTGAAGCTTTCTTT. Translated, it gives CASSLVGGGEAFF.

CDR3: CASSLLERWQGLQETQYF. The CDR3 DNA reads TGTGCCAGCAGCTTATTGGAGAGGTGGCAGGGGTTACAAGAGACCCAGTACTTC. The rearrangement joins TRBV7-8 to TRBJ2-5; possibly TRBD1 for D (6 bases). Germline-derived CDR1 and CDR2 are SGHVS and FQNEAQ. This CDR3 contains 18 residues. The germline V and J ends were trimmed by 2 bases and 2 bases, with 21 bases remaining between them.

As DNA, the CDR3 is TGTGCCATCAGTGTTCGGGAGTTAGGCGCAGATACGCAGTATTTT. Translating it yields CAISVRELGADTQYF. V gene TRBV10-3 combines with J gene TRBJ2-3; maybe TRBD2 (6 bases). The CDR3 loop spans 15 amino acids. The germline CDR1 and CDR2 sequences are ENHRY and SYGVKD. V was cut by 4 bases and J by 4 bases, with 15 bases left in between.

The chain couples TRBV10-1 to TRBJ2-6; TRBD1 matches 7 bases. There are 15 residues in the CDR3. Losses at the gene ends were 10 bases for V and 1 base for J; bases not matched to a gene: 7. Germline lookup yields CDR1 WNHNN and CDR2 SYGVQD (reference sequence). CDR3 loop: CAKPGQISGANVLTF. CDR3 DNA sequence: TGCGCCAAGCCGGGACAGATATCTGGGGCCAACGTCCTGACTTTC.

The chain combines TRBV4-1 with TRBJ2-3, with TRBD2 matching over 8 bases. The trim removed 5 bases at V and 4 bases at J, leaving 8 bases unmatched. This CDR3 has 15 residues. CDR1 and CDR2 from the germline V gene are MGHRA and YSYEKL. CDR3: CASSNRLAWADTQYF. The CDR3 nucleotides read TGCGCCAGCAGCAACAGACTAGCGTGGGCAGATACGCAGTATTTT.

The V and J genes are TRBV5-4 and TRBJ1-2; a possible D gene is TRBD1 (6 bases). V gave up 2 bases and J gave up 8 bases, with 13 bases separating them. Germline values: CDR1 SGHNT, CDR2 YYREEE (reference sequence). The CDR3 loop spans 13 amino acids. The CDR3 loop is CASSLGGNEGYTF. In nucleotides, the CDR3 is TGTGCCAGCAGCTTAGGGGGAAATGAGGGCTACACCTTC.

V and J are TRBV27 and TRBJ2-2; TRBD1 matches at 7 bases. The CDR3 is 14 residues long. The germline gives CDR1 MNHEY, CDR2 SMNVEV (reference sequence). The trim removed 5 bases at V and 7 bases at J, leaving 7 bases unmatched. The CDR3 sequence is CASSHGDRHGELFF. The DNA for the CDR3 is TGTGCCAGCAGTCACGGGGACAGACACGGGGAGCTGTTTTTT.

V usage is TRBV28 and J usage is TRBJ2-7; D might be TRBD1 (6 bases). In germline, CDR1 is MDHEN, CDR2 SYDVKM. This CDR3 has 16 amino acids. V was shortened by 4 bases and J by 4 bases, with 20 bases between the two germline ends. CDR3 region: CASSSPGQINVYEQYF. The DNA for the CDR3 is TGTGCCAGCAGTTCTCCCGGACAGATCAATGTATACGAGCAGTACTTC.

The chain joins TRBV2 to TRBJ1-5; tentative D call: TRBD1 (6 bases). Germline V gene data show CDR1 as SNHLY and CDR2 as FYNNEI. V lost 5 bases and J 5 bases, leaving 16 bases between the germline ends. This CDR3 region has 15 residues. The CDR3 DNA sequence: TGTGCCAGCAGTCCAGATCTGGGGGCGTATCAGCCCCAGCATTTT. Its protein product is CASSPDLGAYQPQHF.

The table lists this clone with a few counts. The V and J genes are TRBV27 and TRBJ1-1; D gene uncertain. V was trimmed by 3 bases and J by 1 base, leaving 9 bases between them. CDR3 length: 14 amino acids. Germline V gene lookup returns CDR1 MNHEY and CDR2 SMNVEV (reference sequence). CDR3 region: CASSFGTRNTEAFF. CDR3 bases: TGTGCCAGCAGTTTCGGTACCCGGAACACTGAAGCTTTCTTT.

The count of this clone is one. The chain employs TRBV5-4 and TRBJ1-3; D is unclear. Per the germline V gene, CDR1 is SGHNT and CDR2 is YYREEE (reference sequence). Trimming shortened V by 4 bases and J by 0 bases, and 11 bases separated the two germline ends. This CDR3 region has 15 residues. In DNA, the CDR3 is TGTGCCAGCAGCGGCTTCTCTAGCTCTGGAAACACCATATATTTT. This gives the protein CASSGFSSSGNTIYF. The full variable domain, rest sourced from reference TRBV5-4 and TRBJ1-3, is ETGVTQSPTHLIKTRGQQVTLRCSSQSGHNTVSWYQQALGQGPQFIFQYYREEENGRGNFPPRFSGLQFPNYSSELNVNALELDDSALYLCASSGFSSSGNTIYFGEGSWLTVV.

V and J are TRBV20-1 and TRBJ2-3; unclear D gene. The CDR3 extends over 10 amino acids. Trimming took 5 bases from V and 3 from J, leaving 3 bases between them. CDR1 and CDR2 (germline): DFQATT, SNEGSKA (reference sequence). The CDR3 DNA reads as TGCAGTGCTTCTACAGATACGCAGTATTTT. This gives the protein CSASTDTQYF.

The V gene is TRBV27, the J gene TRBJ1-1; possible D gene TRBD1, 6 bases. Trimming took off 3 bases at V and 2 bases at J, with 16 bases between the two ends. CDR1 MNHEY and CDR2 SMNVEV come from the germline V gene (reference sequence). The CDR3 length is 16 residues. The chain's CDR3 is CASSLMSGALNTEAFF. The CDR3 DNA reads TGTGCCAGCAGTTTGATGTCAGGGGCCTTAAACACTGAAGCTTTCTTT.

The chain has TRBV7-8 and TRBJ2-2; a weak D match, TRBD1 (5 bases). Germline V lookup: CDR1 SGHVS, CDR2 FQNEAQ. CDR3 length: 14 amino acids. V lost 2 bases and J lost 1, with 5 bases in between. The chain's CDR3 is CASSLRGNTGELFF. Written as DNA, the CDR3 is TGTGCCAGCAGCTTAAGGGGGAACACCGGGGAGCTGTTTTTT.

V gene TRBV7-9 combines with J gene TRBJ2-7; D may be TRBD1 (6 bases). Germline CDR1 and CDR2: SEHNR and FQNEAQ (reference sequence). There are 12 residues in the CDR3. Between the trimmed V and J ends, which lost 1 base and 6 bases, there was a span of 7 bases. This CDR3 reads CASSLGTAEQYF. DNA for the CDR3: TGTGCCAGCAGCTTAGGGACAGCCGAGCAGTACTTC.